These 17 T cell receptor beta chains share one sample of origin, sequenced in a study of blood T cell repertoires in COVID-19. The data were produced by immunoSEQ multiplex PCR, yet TCRdb's version contains in-frame clones alone and is incomplete. The sample lists under 65,000 clones, around 81% occurring once. The sequencing input was peripheral blood. These receptors originate from a woman between 55 and 75 years old with acute or convalescent COVID-19.

In this sample, this clone turned up a few times. V is TRBV30 and J is TRBJ2-7, with TRBD1 matching over 7 bases. Trimming cost V 3 bases and J 3 bases; bases outside gene matches: 5. Germline V gene lookup returns CDR1 GTSNPN and CDR2 SVGIG (reference sequence). The CDR3 length is 13 residues. Written as DNA, the CDR3 is TGTGCCTGGAGATGGGACAGCCGCTACGAGCAGTACTTC. This translates into CAWRWDSRYEQYF.

This clone has just a few counts. The chain has TRBV28 and TRBJ1-2, with a possible D match to TRBD1 (5 bases). This CDR3 spans 12 amino acids. Germline V CDR1 and CDR2: MDHEN, SYDVKM. The V and J ends lost 7 bases and 4 bases respectively, with 10 bases between them. In DNA, the CDR3 is TGTGCCAGCATGGACGGGGGCTATGGCTACACCTTC. Protein product: CASMDGGYGYTF.

This sequence joins TRBV11-2 and TRBJ1-2; tentative D call: TRBD1 (5 bases). The CDR3 runs to 15 residues. The V and J ends lost 1 base and 2 bases respectively, with 11 bases between them. The germline CDR1 and CDR2 sequences are SGHAT and FQNNGV. CDR3 DNA sequence: TGTGCCAGCAGCTTAGTCGGGAGGGGAAACTATGGCTACACCTTC. It is translated as CASSLVGRGNYGYTF.

This chain joins TRBV4-2 and TRBJ2-5; the match to TRBD2 covers 13 bases. The CDR3 totals 18 residues. V shed 2 bases, J shed 4 bases, and the junction held 10 bases outside the gene matches. Germline CDR1 reads LGHNA; CDR2 reads YNFKEQ. CDR3 protein: CASSQRTSGSSFPETQYF. The CDR3 DNA is TGTGCCAGCAGCCAAAGGACTAGCGGGAGTTCTTTTCCAGAGACCCAGTACTTC.

The gene calls are TRBV24-1 and TRBJ2-7; D is unresolved. CDR1 and CDR2 (germline): KGHDR, SFDVKD. V lost 4 bases and J 2 bases, leaving 11 bases between the germline ends. CDR3 length equals 14 residues. This CDR3 reads CATSDPGSPYEQYF. CDR3 in DNA: TGTGCCACCAGTGACCCGGGTTCGCCCTACGAGCAGTACTTC.

This clone has only a few counts. The CDR3 here is CASRGQTGELFF. CDR3 in DNA: TGCGCCAGCAGGGGCCAGACCGGGGAGCTGTTTTTT. The chain is built from TRBV10-1 and TRBJ2-2; D uncertain. Trimming took off 6 bases at V and 5 bases at J, with 7 bases between the two ends. This CDR3 comprises 12 residues. Germline assignment: CDR1 WNHNN and CDR2 SYGVQD (reference sequence).

The chain joins TRBV28 to TRBJ2-5; 12 nucleotides line up with TRBD2. Germline V gene data show CDR1 as MDHEN and CDR2 as SYDVKM. The V gene end was trimmed by 1 base and the J gene end by 2 bases; junction bases not matched to a gene: 2. The CDR3 sequence is 16 residues long. As DNA, the CDR3 is TGTGCCAGCAGTTTATCCGGACTAGCGGGGCAAGAGACCCAGTACTTC. Translating it yields CASSLSGLAGQETQYF. Combining the CDR3 with reference TRBV28 and TRBJ2-5 gives the whole variable domain DVKVTQSSRYLVKRTGEKVFLECVQDMDHENMFWYRQDPGLGLRLIYFSYDVKMKEKGDIPEGYSVSREKKERFSLILESASTNQTSMYLCASSLSGLAGQETQYFGPGTRLLVL.

This clone was seen a single time. The germline gene is not matched at one end of the junction; a read error may be the cause. The chain couples TRBV19 to TRBJ2-4; D might be TRBD2 (5 bases). Germline lookup yields CDR1 LNHDA and CDR2 SQIVND (reference sequence). This CDR3 contains 13 residues. CDR3 sequence: CASSWLAENIQYF. For the CDR3, the DNA is TGTGCCAGTAGTTGGCTAGCCGAAAACATTCAGTACTTC.

This chain's CDR3 is CASSLGASGGFGNTIYF. The CDR3 nucleotides read TGCGCCAGCAGCTTGGGGGCCTCAGGGGGCTTTGGAAACACCATATATTTT. The rearrangement joins TRBV5-1 to TRBJ1-3, with TRBD1 matching 8 bases. V lost 0 bases, J lost 3 bases, and 8 bases stayed unmatched. CDR1 is SGHRS, CDR2 YFSETQ, per germline. The CDR3 consists of 17 residues.

This chain joins TRBV2 and TRBJ2-5; TRBD2 matches at 7 bases. Germline trimming cut 2 bases from V and 7 bases from J; bases unmatched to any gene: 7. The CDR3 contains 14 residues. Germline CDR1 and CDR2: SNHLY and FYNNEI. The CDR3 DNA is TGTGCCAGCAGTGAAACCCTAGCGGTAGGGACCCAGTACTTC. Its protein product is CASSETLAVGTQYF.

This chain joins TRBV28 and TRBJ1-1; no clear D gene. The CDR3 extends over 13 amino acids. Germline-derived CDR1 and CDR2 are MDHEN and SYDVKM. The V and J ends lost 5 bases and 1 base respectively, with 8 bases between them. In nucleotides, the CDR3 is TGTGCCAGCAGTAAAACAACGAACACTGAAGCTTTCTTT. It codes for CASSKTTNTEAFF.

The CDR3 DNA is TGTGCCAGCTCACCCCTGAGCGGGTTAGGGGCCAACGTCCTGACTTTC. It yields the protein CASSPLSGLGANVLTF. The rearrangement uses TRBV18 and TRBJ2-6; D possibly corresponds to TRBD2 (6 bases). Germline CDR1 reads KGHSH; CDR2 reads LQKENI. Trimming removed 3 bases at V and 4 bases at J, with 13 bases between. The CDR3 extends over 16 amino acids. The variable domain in full, completed from reference TRBV18 and TRBJ2-6, reads NAGVMQNPRHLVRRRGQEARLRCSPMKGHSHVYWYRQLPEEGLKFMVYLQKENIIDESGMPKERFSAEFPKEGPSILRIQQVVRGDSAAYFCASSPLSGLGANVLTFGAGSRLTVL.

V gene TRBV14 combines with J gene TRBJ1-4; TRBD1 matches 8 bases. The germline V gene has CDR1 SGHDN and CDR2 FVKESK. The CDR3 runs 13 residues. J gave up 8 bases and V 3 bases, and 2 bases lay outside the gene matches. Here the CDR3 reads CASSQRQGEKLFF. For the CDR3, the DNA is TGTGCCAGCAGCCAGAGACAGGGGGAAAAACTGTTTTTT.

The V and J genes are TRBV3-1 (or the pseudogene TRBV3-2) and TRBJ2-7; perhaps TRBD2 as D (6 bases). V was clipped by 4 bases and J by 3 bases, with 16 bases between them. The CDR3 sequence is 15 residues long. Germline CDR1 reads LGHDT; CDR2 reads YNNKEL (reference sequence). The CDR3 is CASSLRGAADYEQYF. CDR3 sequence (DNA): TGTGCCAGCAGCCTTCGCGGGGCCGCCGACTACGAGCAGTACTTC.

The V call is TRBV21-1, the J call TRBJ1-1. TRBV21-1 is a pseudogene locus. The CDR3 is 14 residues long. This CDR3 reads CASSKRGFGTEAFF. The CDR3 bases are TGTGCCAGCAGCAAACGAGGGTTCGGCACTGAAGCTTTCTTT.

V usage is TRBV5-4 and J usage is TRBJ1-2; 10 positions agree with TRBD1. CDR1 SGHNT and CDR2 YYREEE come from the germline V gene (reference sequence). CDR3 length: 15 residues. The ends lost 6 bases at V and 8 bases at J; junction bases unmatched: 13. The CDR3 region has the DNA TGTGCCAGCACAACCGGGACAGGGGCTGCTTTGGGCTACACCTTC. The encoded protein is CASTTGTGAALGYTF.

V and J are TRBV19 and TRBJ2-3; tentatively, D is TRBD1 (6 bases). Trimming removed 10 bases from V and 2 bases from J, with 13 bases in between. The CDR3 contains 13 residues. Germline V CDR1 and CDR2: LNHDA, SQIVND (reference sequence). The CDR3 sequence: CATSGQYTDTQYF. CDR3 DNA sequence: TGTGCCACCTCCGGACAGTACACAGATACGCAGTATTTT.